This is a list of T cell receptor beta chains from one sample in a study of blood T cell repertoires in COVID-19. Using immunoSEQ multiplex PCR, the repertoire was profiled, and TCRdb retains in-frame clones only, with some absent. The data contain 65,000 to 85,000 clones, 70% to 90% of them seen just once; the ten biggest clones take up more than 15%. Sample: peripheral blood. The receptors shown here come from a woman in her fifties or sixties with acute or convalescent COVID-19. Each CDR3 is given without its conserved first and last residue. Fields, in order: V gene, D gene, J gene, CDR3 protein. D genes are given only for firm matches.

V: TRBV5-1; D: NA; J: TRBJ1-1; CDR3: ASSASSVDTEAF
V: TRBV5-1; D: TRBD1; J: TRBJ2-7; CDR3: ASSLDGTAAYEQY
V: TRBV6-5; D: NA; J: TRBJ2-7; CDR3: ASRDGTYEQY
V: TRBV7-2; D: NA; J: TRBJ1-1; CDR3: ASSLEYYTEAF
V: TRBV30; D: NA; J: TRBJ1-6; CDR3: AWERESTRYNSPLH
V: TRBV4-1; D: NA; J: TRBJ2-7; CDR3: ASSQDRGWEQY
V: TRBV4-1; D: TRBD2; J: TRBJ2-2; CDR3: ASSHTGLAGNTGELF
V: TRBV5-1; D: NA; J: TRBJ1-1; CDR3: ASSTDLVNTEAF
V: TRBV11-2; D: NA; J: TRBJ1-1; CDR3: ASSLAVYTEAF
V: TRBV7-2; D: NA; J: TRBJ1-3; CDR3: ASSLVRGVGGNTIY
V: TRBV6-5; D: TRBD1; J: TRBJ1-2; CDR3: ASWTGVHGYT
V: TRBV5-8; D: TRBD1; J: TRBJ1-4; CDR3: ASSRLGQGGEKLF
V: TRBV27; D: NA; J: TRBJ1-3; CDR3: ASSLMRPPGNTIY
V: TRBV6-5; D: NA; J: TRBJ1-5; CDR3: ASSYPGENQPQH
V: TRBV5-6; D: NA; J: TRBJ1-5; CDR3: ASSLAPDQPQH
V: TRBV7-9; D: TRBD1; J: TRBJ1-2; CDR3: ASSSTGGYGYT
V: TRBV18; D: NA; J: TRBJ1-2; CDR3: ASSFSMEGNYGYT
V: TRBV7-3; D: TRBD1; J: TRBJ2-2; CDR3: ASSFSTGRDTGELF
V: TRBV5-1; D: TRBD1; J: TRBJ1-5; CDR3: ASSLGDRGPNQPQH
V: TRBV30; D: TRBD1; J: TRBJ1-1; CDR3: AWEGDRGRRTEAF
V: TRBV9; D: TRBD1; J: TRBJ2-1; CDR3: ASSPQGGQGNEQF
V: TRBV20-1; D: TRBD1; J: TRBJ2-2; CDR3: SASADRANTGELF
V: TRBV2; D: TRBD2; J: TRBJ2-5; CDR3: ASRDIAGGPQETQY
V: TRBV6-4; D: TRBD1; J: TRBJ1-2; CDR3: ASSESDRGAYT
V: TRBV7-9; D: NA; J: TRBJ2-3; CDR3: ASRAAGGTDTQY
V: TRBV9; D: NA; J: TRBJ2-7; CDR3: ASSGSWRGHEQY
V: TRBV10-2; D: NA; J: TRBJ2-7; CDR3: ASSELRGYEQY
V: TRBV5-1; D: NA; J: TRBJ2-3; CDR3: ASSLEYRETDTQY
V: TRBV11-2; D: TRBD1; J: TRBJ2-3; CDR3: ASSPPGQGTDTQY
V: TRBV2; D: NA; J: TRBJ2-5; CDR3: ASSDGRGPFLETQY
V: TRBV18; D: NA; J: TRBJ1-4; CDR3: ASKGTATNEKLF
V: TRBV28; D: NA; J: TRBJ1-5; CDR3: ASSFVQGNQPQH
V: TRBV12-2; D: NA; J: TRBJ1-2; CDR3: ASRLIGQRNMGPSYGYT
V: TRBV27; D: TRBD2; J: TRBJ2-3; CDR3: ASSLTSGGADTQY
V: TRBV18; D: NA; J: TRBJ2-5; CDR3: ASSPNTLPGKETQY
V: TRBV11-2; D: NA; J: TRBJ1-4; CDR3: ASSLGDYEKLF
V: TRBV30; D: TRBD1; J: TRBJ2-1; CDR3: AWNPGQDYNEQF
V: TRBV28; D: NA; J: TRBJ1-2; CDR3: ASSFLSVTYGYT
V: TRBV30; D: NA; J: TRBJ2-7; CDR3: AWSDGTYEQY
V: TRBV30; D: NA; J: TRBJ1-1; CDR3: AQAGGRMDTEAF
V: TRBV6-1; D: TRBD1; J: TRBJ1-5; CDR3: ASSDGTVSLYSNQPQH
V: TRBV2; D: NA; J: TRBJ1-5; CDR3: ASSLTNQPQH
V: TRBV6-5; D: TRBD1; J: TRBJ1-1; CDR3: ASSYGRGTVMGAF
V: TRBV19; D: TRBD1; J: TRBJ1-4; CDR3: ASSGQGNEKLF
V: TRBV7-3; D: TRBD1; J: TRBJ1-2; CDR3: ASSLTGGAGGSLDGYT
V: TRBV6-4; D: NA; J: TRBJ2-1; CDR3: ASSITAQAYNEQF
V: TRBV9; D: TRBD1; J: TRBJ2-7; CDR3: ASSGGQAAYEQY
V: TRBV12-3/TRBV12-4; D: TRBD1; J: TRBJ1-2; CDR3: ASSGTGGAGYT
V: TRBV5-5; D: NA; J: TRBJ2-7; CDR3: ASSLAQRVSEPEQY
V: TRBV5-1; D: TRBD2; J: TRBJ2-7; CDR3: ASSSIPSGEAIYEQY
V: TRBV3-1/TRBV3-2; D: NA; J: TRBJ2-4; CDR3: ASSPPGFAIQY
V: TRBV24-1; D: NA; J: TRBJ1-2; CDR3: ATSEDSLDYGYT
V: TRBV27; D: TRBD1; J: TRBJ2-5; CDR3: ASWSDRGETQY
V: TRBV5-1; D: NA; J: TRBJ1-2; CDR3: ASSSGANYGYT